The T cell receptor beta chain described here comes from a study of T cell repertoires in cytomegalovirus infection. For this clonotype: Its specificity is unknown.

TCRdb re-analysed the reads in MiXCR, keeping a single row per CDR3 protein. The table shows approximately 300,000 distinct CDR3 sequences, with 20% to 25% occurring only once. Study-wide points: Individuals carrying CMV plus the relevant HLA were identified by cumulative frequency of public TCR beta families.

V lost 6 bases to trimming and J lost 7 bases, with 12 bases between them. Germline loops: CDR1 MDHEN, CDR2 SYDVKM. This CDR3 has 13 amino acids. The sequence came from a human donor in good health (CMV status not recorded). Some clones in this sample may be carry-over from other donors' samples. The V and J genes are TRBV28 and TRBJ1-4; D is possibly TRBD1 (5 bases). Here the sequenced sample was cultured PBMCs, taken from culture after CMV antigen stimulation. CDR3 region: CASSPTQGEKLFF. The CDR3 nucleotides are TGTGCCAGCAGCCCAACCCAGGGTGAAAAACTGTTTTTT.